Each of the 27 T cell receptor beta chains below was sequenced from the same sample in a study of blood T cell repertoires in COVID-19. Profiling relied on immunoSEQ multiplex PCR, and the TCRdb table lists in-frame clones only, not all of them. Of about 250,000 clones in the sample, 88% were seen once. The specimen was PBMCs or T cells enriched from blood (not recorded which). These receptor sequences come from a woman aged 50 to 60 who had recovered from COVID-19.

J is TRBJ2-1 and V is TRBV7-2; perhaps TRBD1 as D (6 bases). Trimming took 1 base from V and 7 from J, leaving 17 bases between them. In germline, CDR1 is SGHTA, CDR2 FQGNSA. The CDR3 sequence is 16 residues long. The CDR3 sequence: CASSLEGTLPGNEQFF. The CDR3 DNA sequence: TGTGCCAGCAGCTTAGAGGGGACACTTCCAGGGAATGAGCAGTTCTTC.

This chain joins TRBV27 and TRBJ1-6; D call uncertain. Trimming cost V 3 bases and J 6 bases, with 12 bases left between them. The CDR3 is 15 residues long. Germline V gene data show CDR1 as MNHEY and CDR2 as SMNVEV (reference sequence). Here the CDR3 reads CASSFSESRNSPLHF. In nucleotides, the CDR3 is TGTGCCAGCAGTTTTTCCGAAAGCCGTAATTCACCCCTCCACTTT.

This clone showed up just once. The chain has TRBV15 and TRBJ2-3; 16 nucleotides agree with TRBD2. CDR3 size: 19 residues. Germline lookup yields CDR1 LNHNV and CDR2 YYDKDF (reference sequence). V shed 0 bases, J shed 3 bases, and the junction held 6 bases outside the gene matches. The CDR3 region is CATSREPGLAGGPTDTQYF. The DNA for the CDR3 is TGTGCCACCAGCAGAGAACCGGGACTAGCGGGAGGGCCGACAGATACGCAGTATTTT.

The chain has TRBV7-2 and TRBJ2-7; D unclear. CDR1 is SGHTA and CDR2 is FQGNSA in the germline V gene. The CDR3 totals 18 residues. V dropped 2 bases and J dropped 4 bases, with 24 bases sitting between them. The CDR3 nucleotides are TGTGCCAGCAGCTTAACAATCCCGCAGGCAGCTATCGTGTACGAGCAGTACTTC. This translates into CASSLTIPQAAIVYEQYF.

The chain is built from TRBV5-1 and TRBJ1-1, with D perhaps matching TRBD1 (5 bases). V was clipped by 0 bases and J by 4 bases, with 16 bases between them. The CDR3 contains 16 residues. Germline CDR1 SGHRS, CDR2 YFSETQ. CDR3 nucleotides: TGCGCCAGCAGCTTGGAGGGGTCGGCCGCAGGCACTGAAGCTTTCTTT. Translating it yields CASSLEGSAAGTEAFF.

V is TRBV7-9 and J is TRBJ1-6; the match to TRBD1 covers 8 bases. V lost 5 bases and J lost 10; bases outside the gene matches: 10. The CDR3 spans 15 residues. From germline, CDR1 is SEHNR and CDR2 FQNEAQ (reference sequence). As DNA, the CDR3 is TGTGCCAGCAGCCCTGTGACAGGGGTCGACTCACCCCTCCACTTT. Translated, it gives CASSPVTGVDSPLHF.

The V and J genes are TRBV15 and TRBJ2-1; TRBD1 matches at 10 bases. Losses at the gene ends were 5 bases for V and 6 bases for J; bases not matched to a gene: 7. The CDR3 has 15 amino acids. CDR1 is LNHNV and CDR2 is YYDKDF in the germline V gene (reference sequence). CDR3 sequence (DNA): TGTGCCACCAGCGTCCGGGACAGGGGATCCAATGAGCAGTTCTTC. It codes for CATSVRDRGSNEQFF.

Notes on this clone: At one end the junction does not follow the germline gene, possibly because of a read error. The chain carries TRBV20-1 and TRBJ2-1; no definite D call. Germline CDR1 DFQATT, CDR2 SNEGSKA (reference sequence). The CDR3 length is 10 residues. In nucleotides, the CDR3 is TGCAGTGCTAGAGATAGTCGCTCGGTCTTC. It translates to CSARDSRSVF.

CDR3 sequence reads: CASSVGLAAFDEQFF. CDR3 sequence (DNA): TGTGCCAGCAGCGTGGGACTAGCGGCTTTCGATGAGCAGTTCTTC. This chain uses TRBV3-1 (or the pseudogene TRBV3-2) with TRBJ2-1, with TRBD2 matching over 11 bases. This CDR3 comprises 15 residues. With V trimmed by 5 bases and J by 8 bases, 8 bases remained unmatched. Germline V lookup: CDR1 LGHDT, CDR2 YNNKEL (reference sequence).

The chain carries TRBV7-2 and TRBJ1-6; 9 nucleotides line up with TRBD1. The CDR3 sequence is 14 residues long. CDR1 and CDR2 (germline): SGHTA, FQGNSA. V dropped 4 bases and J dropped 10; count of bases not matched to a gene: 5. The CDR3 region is CASSSTGGTSPLHF. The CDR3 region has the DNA TGTGCCAGCAGCTCCACAGGGGGCACATCACCCCTCCACTTT.

The CDR3 DNA is TGCAGTGCTAGTTCAGGGTCATGGACTGAAGCTTTCTTT. Translated, it gives CSASSGSWTEAFF. The J gene is TRBJ1-1, the V gene TRBV20-1, with D perhaps matching TRBD1 (5 bases). V was trimmed by 3 bases and J by 5 bases, leaving 13 bases between them. The CDR3 spans 13 residues. From germline, CDR1 is DFQATT and CDR2 SNEGSKA (reference sequence).

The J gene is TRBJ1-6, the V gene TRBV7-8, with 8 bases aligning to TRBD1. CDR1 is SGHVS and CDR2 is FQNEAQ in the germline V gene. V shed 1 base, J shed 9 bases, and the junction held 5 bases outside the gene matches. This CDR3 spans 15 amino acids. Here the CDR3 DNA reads TGTGCCAGCAGCTTAGTGTCAGGGGGCGGTTCACCCCTCCACTTT. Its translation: CASSLVSGGGSPLHF.

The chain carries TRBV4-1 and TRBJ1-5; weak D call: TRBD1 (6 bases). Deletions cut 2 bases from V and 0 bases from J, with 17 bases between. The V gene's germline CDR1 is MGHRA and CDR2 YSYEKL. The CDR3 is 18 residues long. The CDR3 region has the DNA TGCGCCAGCAGCCAACAGGGGACGCTCTCCTATAGCAATCAGCCCCAGCATTTT. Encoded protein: CASSQQGTLSYSNQPQHF.

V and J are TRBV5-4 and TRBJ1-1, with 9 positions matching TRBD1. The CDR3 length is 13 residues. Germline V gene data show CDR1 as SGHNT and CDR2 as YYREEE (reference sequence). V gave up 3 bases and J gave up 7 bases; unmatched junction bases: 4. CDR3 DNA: TGTGCCAGCAGCTGGGACAGGGTGGGTGAAGCTTTCTTT. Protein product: CASSWDRVGEAFF.

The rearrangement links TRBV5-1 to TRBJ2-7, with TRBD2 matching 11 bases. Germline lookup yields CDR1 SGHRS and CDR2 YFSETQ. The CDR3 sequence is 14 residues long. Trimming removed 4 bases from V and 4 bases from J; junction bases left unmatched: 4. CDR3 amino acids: CASSVAGGIYEQYF. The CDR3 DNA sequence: TGCGCCAGCAGCGTAGCGGGAGGGATTTACGAGCAGTACTTC. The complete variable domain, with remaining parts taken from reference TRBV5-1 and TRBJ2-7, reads KAGVTQTPRYLIKTRGQQVTLSCSPISGHRSVSWYQQTPGQGLQFLFEYFSETQRNKGNFPGRFSGRQFSNSRSEMNVSTLELGDSALYLCASSVAGGIYEQYFGPGTRLTVT.

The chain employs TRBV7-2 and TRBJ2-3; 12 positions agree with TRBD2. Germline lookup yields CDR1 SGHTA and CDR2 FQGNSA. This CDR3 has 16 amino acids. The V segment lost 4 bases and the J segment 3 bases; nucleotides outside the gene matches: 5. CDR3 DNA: TGTGCCAGCAGCTCGACTAGCGGGAGAGTGACAGATACGCAGTATTTT. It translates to CASSSTSGRVTDTQYF.

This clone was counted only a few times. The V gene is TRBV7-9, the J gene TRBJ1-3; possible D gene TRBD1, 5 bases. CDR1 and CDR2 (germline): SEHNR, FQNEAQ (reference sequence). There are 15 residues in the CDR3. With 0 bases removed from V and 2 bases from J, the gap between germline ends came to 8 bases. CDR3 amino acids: CASSLAEGAGNTIYF. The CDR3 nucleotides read TGTGCCAGCAGCTTAGCGGAAGGGGCTGGAAACACCATATATTTT.

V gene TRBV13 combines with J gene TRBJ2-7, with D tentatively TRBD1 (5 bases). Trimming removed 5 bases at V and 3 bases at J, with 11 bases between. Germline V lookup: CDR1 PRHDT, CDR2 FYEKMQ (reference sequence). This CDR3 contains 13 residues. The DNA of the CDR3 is TGTGCCAGCAGCCCTAGACAGCTCTACGAGCAGTACTTC. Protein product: CASSPRQLYEQYF.

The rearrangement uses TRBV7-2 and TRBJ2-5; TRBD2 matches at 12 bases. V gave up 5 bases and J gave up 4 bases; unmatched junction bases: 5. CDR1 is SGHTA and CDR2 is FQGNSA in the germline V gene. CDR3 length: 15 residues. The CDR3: CASSPETSGGETQYF. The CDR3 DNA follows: TGTGCCAGCAGCCCCGAGACTAGCGGGGGAGAGACCCAGTACTTC.

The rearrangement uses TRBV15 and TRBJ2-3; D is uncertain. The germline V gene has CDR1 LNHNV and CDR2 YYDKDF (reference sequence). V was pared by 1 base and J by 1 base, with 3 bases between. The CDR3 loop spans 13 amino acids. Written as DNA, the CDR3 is TGTGCCACCAGCAGAGGGCGCACAGATACGCAGTATTTT. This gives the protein CATSRGRTDTQYF.

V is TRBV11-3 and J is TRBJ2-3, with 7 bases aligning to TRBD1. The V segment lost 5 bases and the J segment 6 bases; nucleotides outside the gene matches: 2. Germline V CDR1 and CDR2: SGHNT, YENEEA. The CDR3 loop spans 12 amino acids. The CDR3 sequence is CASSRDSDTQYF. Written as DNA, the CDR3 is TGTGCCAGCAGCCGGGACAGTGATACGCAGTATTTT.

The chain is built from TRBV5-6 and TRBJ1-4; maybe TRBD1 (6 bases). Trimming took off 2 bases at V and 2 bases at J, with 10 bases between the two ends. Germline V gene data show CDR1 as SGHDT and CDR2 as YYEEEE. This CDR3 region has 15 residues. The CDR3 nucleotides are TGTGCCAGCAGCTTTTCAGGGGTGACTAATGAAAAACTGTTTTTT. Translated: CASSFSGVTNEKLFF.

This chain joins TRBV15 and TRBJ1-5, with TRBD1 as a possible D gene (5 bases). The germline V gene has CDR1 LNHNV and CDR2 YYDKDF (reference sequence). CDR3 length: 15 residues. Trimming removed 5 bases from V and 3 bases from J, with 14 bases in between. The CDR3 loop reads CATSQEGRDNQPQHF. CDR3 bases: TGTGCCACCAGCCAGGAAGGCAGGGACAATCAGCCCCAGCATTTT.

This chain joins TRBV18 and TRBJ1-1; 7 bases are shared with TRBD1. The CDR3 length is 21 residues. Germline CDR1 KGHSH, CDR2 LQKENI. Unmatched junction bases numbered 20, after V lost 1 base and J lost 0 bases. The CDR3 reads CASSPQPGQSRGLSMNTEAFF. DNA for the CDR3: TGTGCCAGCTCACCACAACCGGGACAGAGTCGCGGACTCTCCATGAACACTGAAGCTTTCTTT.

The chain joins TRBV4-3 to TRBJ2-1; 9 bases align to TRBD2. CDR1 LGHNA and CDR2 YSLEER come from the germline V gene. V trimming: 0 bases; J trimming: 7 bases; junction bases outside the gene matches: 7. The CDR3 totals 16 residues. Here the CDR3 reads CASSQDVSGRWNEQFF. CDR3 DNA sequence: TGCGCCAGCAGCCAAGACGTCAGCGGGAGGTGGAATGAGCAGTTCTTC.

For the CDR3, the DNA is TGTGCCAGCAGCCGGTCTAGCGGGAGATCAGATACGCAGTATTTT. This gives the protein CASSRSSGRSDTQYF. V and J are TRBV7-9 and TRBJ2-3, with 10 bases identical to TRBD2. Trimming cost V 5 bases and J 4 bases; bases outside gene matches: 6. CDR3 length: 15 residues. Germline CDR1 and CDR2: SEHNR and FQNEAQ (reference sequence).

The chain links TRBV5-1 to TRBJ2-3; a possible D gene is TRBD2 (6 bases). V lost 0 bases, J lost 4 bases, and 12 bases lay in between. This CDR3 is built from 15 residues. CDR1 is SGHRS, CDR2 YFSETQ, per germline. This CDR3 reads CASSLDGGSADTQYF. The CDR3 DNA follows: TGCGCCAGCAGCTTGGATGGGGGGAGCGCAGATACGCAGTATTTT.